Listed below are T cell receptor beta chains from one sample, sequenced in a study of T cells in Graves' hyperthyroidism and ophthalmopathy. TCRdb reprocessed the multiplex PCR reads with MiXCR, giving one entry per CDR3 protein. Found here are about 400,000 distinct CDR3 sequences, roughly 15% of them singletons; the top ten hold 15% to 20%. The sequenced material came from blood. The receptors originated from a woman aged 30 to 39 with Graves' ophthalmopathy. The CDR3 runs from the conserved cysteine through the conserved F or W. The D gene is left open where the match is weak. Some rows have no size entry. The others give once, few or many, or a class for an expanded clone.

clone_size j_call d_call v_call cdr3_nt cdr3_aa
- TRBJ2-5 - TRBV7-9 TGTGCCAGCAAGGATCGTTTGTGGGAGACCCAGTACTTC CASKDRLWETQYF
many TRBJ1-1 - TRBV13 TGTGCCAGCAGAAACAGGGAAAACACTGAAGCTTTCTTT CASRNRENTEAFF
few TRBJ1-1 - TRBV28 TGTGCCAGCAGTTTCGGTCAGGGTAGCACTGAAGCTTTCTTT CASSFGQGSTEAFF
- TRBJ2-1 - TRBV5-1 TGCGCCAGCAGCTTTATAACAGGGTTGAATGAGCAGTTCTTC CASSFITGLNEQFF
many TRBJ1-5 - TRBV28 TGTGCCAGCAACGCACCCCTTCCTAATCAGCCCCAGCATTTT CASNAPLPNQPQHF
many TRBJ2-7 TRBD2 TRBV3-1 TGTGCCAGCAATCTAGCGGGGGGTCGCGAGCAGTACTTC CASNLAGGREQYF
many TRBJ2-3 - TRBV2 TGTGCCAGCAGGAAAAGGACAGCTAGCACAGATACGCAGTATTTT CASRKRTASTDTQYF
few TRBJ2-1 - TRBV20-1 TGCAGTGCTGCCAACGGGGAGCAGTTCTTC CSAANGEQFF
few TRBJ2-7 - TRBV2 TGTGCCAGCAGCTTATTCCTACAGGCTTCTTCCTACGAGCAGTACTTC CASSLFLQASSYEQYF
once TRBJ2-3 TRBD2 TRBV7-9 TGTGCCAGCAGCTCCGGTAGGACTAGCATAGATACGCAGTATTTT CASSSGRTSIDTQYF
- TRBJ1-4 - TRBV28 TGTGCCAGCAGTCCCCCCTGGACAGCACTAAATGAAAAACTGTTTTTT CASSPPWTALNEKLFF
many TRBJ2-5 - TRBV28 TGTGCCAGCAGATTACAGCTACAAGAGACCCAGTACTTC CASRLQLQETQYF
few TRBJ2-4 TRBD2 TRBV6-1 TGTGCCAGCAGAAAAATGGGACTAGCGGGGGGGCGAGACAAAAACATTCAGTACTTC CASRKMGLAGGRDKNIQYF
many TRBJ2-7 - TRBV9 TGTGCCAGCAGCGATCGGGACGGAGGGACCACCTACGAGCAGTACTTC CASSDRDGGTTYEQYF